Included here is one T cell receptor beta chain sequence, with context. V lost 2 bases and J 1 base, leaving 11 bases between the germline ends. Germline V lookup: CDR1 SGHAT, CDR2 FQNNGV. The CDR3 spans 16 residues. Libraries were prepared by immunoSEQ multiplex PCR; TCRdb keeps only in-frame clonotypes and omits some of them. The table records around 150,000 clones, 84% of them present only once. These data belong to a study of blood T cell repertoires in COVID-19. J is TRBJ1-4 and V is TRBV11-2, with D unresolved. The specimen was peripheral blood. The origin of this receptor is an elderly woman in a cohort sampled during active or convalescent COVID-19. CDR3 coding DNA: TGTGCCAGCAGCTTAAAGAGTCGGGGAACTAATGAAAAACTGTTTTTT. It encodes CASSLKSRGTNEKLFF.